Below, one TCR beta chain is given with its context. The data were produced by immunoSEQ multiplex PCR, yet TCRdb's version contains in-frame clones alone and is incomplete. The sample shows 35,000 or so clones, approximately 90% of them seen only once. These data come from a study of T cell changes during pregnancy in multiple sclerosis. Sequencing was performed on CD4+ T cells from peripheral blood mononuclear cells, taken after pregnancy. The clonotype was recovered from a female donor in good health, enrolled as a control in a pregnancy study.

As DNA, the CDR3 is TGTGCCAGCAGTTTCAGAGGGGGCGCTGGGGCCAACGTCCTGACTTTC. This translates into CASSFRGGAGANVLTF. This chain links TRBV28 with TRBJ2-6, with 7 bases lining up with TRBD1. V trimming: 3 bases; J trimming: 2 bases; junction bases outside the gene matches: 4. The CDR3 spans 16 residues. CDR1 and CDR2 (germline): MDHEN, SYDVKM.